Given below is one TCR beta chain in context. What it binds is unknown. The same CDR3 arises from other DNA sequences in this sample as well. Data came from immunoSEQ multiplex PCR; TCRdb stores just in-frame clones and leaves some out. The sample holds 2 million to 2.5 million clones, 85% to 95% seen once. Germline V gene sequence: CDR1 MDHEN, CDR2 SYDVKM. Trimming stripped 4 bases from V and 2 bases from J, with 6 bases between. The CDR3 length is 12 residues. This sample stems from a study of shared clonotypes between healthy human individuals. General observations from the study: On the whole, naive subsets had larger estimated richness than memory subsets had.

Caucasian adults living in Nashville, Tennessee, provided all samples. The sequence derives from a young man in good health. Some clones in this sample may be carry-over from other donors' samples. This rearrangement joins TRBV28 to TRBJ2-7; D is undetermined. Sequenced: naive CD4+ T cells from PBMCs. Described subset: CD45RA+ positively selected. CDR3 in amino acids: CASSSLPYEQYF. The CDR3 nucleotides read TGTGCCAGCAGTTCCCTTCCCTACGAGCAGTACTTC.